The clone carrying this T cell receptor (beta chain) has a handful of counts. The antigen is not known. This CDR3 has 12 residues. With 5 bases removed from V and 7 bases from J, the gap between germline ends came to 11 bases. Germline V gives CDR1 SEHNR, CDR2 FQNEAQ (reference sequence). The data stem from a study of T cell responses to AZD1222 COVID-19 vaccine. Points from the study as a whole: Reports indicate that nearly half of spike-specific TCRs are directed at unmutated variant regions. Donors were chiefly white British, with a greater number of females, and clonal diversity was perhaps underestimated.

Profiled with immunoSEQ multiplex PCR; TCRdb holds only in-frame clones, not every one. The sample holds roughly 56,000 clones; approximately 85% are singletons and the top ten take approximately 16%. This sequence originates from an adult in good health. Sequences were derived from peripheral blood, sampled on day 0 of AZD1222 vaccination. The chain is built from TRBV7-9 and TRBJ1-1; D remains unclear. CDR3 in amino acids: CASSLQQSEAFF. In DNA, the CDR3 is TGTGCCAGCAGCCTCCAACAGAGTGAAGCTTTCTTT.